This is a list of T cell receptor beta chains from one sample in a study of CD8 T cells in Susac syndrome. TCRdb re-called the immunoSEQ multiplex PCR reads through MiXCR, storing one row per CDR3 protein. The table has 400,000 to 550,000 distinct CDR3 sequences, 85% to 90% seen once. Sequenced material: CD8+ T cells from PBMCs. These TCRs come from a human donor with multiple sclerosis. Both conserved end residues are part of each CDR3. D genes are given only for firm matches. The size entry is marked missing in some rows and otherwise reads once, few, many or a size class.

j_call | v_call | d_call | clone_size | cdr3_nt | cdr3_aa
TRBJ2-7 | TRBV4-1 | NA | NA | TGCGCCAGCAGCCAAGAGAGTGCGGACTACGAGCAGTACTTC | CASSQESADYEQYF
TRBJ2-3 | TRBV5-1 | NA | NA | TGCGCCAGCAGCTTGGGGACAGCTAACACAGATACGCAGTATTTT | CASSLGTANTDTQYF
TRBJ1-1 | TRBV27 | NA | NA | TGTGCCAGCAGCTTTAACATGAAAACTGAAGCTTTCTTT | CASSFNMKTEAFF
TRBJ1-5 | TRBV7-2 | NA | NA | TGTGCCAGCAGCCGTCAGATTAGCAATCAGCCCCAGCATTTT | CASSRQISNQPQHF
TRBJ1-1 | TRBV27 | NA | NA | TGTGCCAGCAGTCTCTCTCGGGCGGACACTGAAGCTTTCTTT | CASSLSRADTEAFF
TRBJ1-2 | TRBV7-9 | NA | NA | TGTGCCAGCAGCTTAGAAGACATTACTAACTATGGCTACACCTTC | CASSLEDITNYGYTF
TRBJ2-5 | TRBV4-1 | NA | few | TGCGCCAGCAGCCAAGAGGGGGTTGAGACCCAGTACTTC | CASSQEGVETQYF
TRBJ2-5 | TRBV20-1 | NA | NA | TGCAGTGCCATACCGGAGCACGGGACCCAAGAGACCCAGTACTTC | CSAIPEHGTQETQYF
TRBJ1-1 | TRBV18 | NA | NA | TGTGCCAGCTCCCCTGCCGGGGCCGTAGACACTGAAGCTTTCTTT | CASSPAGAVDTEAFF
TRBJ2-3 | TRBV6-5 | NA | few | TGTGCCAGCAGTTTGGGGGGCCGCACAGATACGCAGTATTTT | CASSLGGRTDTQYF
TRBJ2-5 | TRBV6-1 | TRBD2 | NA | TGTGCCAGCAGTGAAAGACCGGGAGGGCCGGAAGAGACCCAGTACTTC | CASSERPGGPEETQYF
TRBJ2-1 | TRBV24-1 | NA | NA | TGTGCCACCAGTGACGACCCCTGGGGCGGCCCCAAGAAAGAGCAGTTCTTC | CATSDDPWGGPKKEQFF
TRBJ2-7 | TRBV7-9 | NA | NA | TGTGCCAGCAGCTTCGAGTTATCCCCCTACGAGCAGTACTTC | CASSFELSPYEQYF
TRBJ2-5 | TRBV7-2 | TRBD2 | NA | TGTGCCAGCAGCCCGTTAGCGGGGGGCTACCAAGAGACCCAGTACTTC | CASSPLAGGYQETQYF
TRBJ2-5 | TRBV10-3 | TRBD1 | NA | TGTGCCATCAGTGAGCCGGGACAGGGGTCAGAAGAGACCCAGTACTTC | CAISEPGQGSEETQYF
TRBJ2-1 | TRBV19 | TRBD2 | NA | TGTGCCAGTAGTGTACCTTTAGCGGGAGGGATGCGGTACAATGAGCAGTTCTTC | CASSVPLAGGMRYNEQFF
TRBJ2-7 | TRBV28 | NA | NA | TGTGCCAGCAGTATCGGACCCGGGACCTTAACGGGGTACGAGCAGTACTTC | CASSIGPGTLTGYEQYF
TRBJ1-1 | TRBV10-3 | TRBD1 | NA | TGTGCCATCACTATAGACAGGGGAGGTACTGAAGCTTTCTTT | CAITIDRGGTEAFF
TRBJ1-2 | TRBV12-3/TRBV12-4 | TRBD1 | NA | TGTGCCAGCATTAGGACAGGTAGAGACTATGGCTACACCTTC | CASIRTGRDYGYTF
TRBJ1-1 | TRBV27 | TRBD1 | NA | TGTGCCAGCAGCGAGGGACAGCACACTGAAGCTTTCTTT | CASSEGQHTEAFF
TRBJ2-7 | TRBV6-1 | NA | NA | TGTGCCAGCAGTGAAGCTGGGGGGAGCTCCTACGAGCAGTACTTC | CASSEAGGSSYEQYF
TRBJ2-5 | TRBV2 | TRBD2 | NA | TGTGCCAGCAGTGGAGGGAGGGGAAGGGGAGAGACCCAGTACTTC | CASSGGRGRGETQYF
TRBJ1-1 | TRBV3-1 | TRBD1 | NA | TGTGCCAGCAGCCCGGTAACAGGGGATGGCACTGAAGCTTTCTTT | CASSPVTGDGTEAFF
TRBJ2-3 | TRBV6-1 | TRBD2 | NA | TGTGCCAGCAGTGGACTAGCGGGAGCAAAAGATACGCAGTATTTT | CASSGLAGAKDTQYF
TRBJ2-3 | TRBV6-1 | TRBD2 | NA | TGTGCCAGCAGTGAAGCGGGTCTAGCGGGCCTCACAGATACGCAGTATTTT | CASSEAGLAGLTDTQYF
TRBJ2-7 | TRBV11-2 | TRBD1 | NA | TGTGCCAGCAGTCATCCGGGACAGGGACAATACGAGCAGTACTTC | CASSHPGQGQYEQYF
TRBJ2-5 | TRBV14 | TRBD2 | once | TGTGCCAGCAGCCAAGACCCGACTAGCGGGGGTCAAGAGACCCAGTACTTC | CASSQDPTSGGQETQYF
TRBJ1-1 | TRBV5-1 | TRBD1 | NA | TGCGCCAGCAGCTTGGTCCCAGAGGGGGCAACTGAAGCTTTCTTT | CASSLVPEGATEAFF
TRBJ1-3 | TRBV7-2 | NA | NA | TGTGCCAGCACCAAGGCCGGAAACACCATATATTTT | CASTKAGNTIYF
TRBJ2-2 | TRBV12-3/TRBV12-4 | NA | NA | TGTGCCAGCAGTCCGGTCAGGGGAACCGGGGAGCTGTTTTTT | CASSPVRGTGELFF
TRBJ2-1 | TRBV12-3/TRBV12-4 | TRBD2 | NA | TGTGCCAGCAGTTTAGCGAGTGCGGGAGGGCATTACAATGAGCAGTTCTTC | CASSLASAGGHYNEQFF
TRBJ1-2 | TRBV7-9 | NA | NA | TGTGCCAGCAGCTTAGAGGTTACAGGGCAGGGCTACACCTTC | CASSLEVTGQGYTF
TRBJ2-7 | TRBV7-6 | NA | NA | TGTGCCAGCAGCTTAGATGAGGGGGAGGGCCTCGCCGAGCAGTACTTC | CASSLDEGEGLAEQYF
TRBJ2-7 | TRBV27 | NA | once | TGTGCCAGCAGTTATTCCACAGGGGAGGTCTACGAGCAGTACTTC | CASSYSTGEVYEQYF
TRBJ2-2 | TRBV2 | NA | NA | TGTGCCAGCAGTGAAAGGTTGGACGGGGAGCTGTTTTTT | CASSERLDGELFF
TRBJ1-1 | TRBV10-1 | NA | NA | TGCGCCAGCAGTGAAGCTCAGGGGATGAACACTGAAGCTTTCTTT | CASSEAQGMNTEAFF